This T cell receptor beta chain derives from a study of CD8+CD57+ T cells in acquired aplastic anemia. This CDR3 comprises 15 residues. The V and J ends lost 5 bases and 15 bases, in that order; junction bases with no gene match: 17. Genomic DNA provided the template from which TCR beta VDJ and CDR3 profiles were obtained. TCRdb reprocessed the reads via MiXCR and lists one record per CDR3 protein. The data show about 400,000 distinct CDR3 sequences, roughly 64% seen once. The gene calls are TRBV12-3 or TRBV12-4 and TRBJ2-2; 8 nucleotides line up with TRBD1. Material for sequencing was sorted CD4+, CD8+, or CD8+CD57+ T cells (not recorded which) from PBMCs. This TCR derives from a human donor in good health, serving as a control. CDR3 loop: CASSPPDRVYEQLFF. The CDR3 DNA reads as TGTGCCAGCAGTCCACCGGACAGGGTGTACGAGCAGTTGTTTTTT.